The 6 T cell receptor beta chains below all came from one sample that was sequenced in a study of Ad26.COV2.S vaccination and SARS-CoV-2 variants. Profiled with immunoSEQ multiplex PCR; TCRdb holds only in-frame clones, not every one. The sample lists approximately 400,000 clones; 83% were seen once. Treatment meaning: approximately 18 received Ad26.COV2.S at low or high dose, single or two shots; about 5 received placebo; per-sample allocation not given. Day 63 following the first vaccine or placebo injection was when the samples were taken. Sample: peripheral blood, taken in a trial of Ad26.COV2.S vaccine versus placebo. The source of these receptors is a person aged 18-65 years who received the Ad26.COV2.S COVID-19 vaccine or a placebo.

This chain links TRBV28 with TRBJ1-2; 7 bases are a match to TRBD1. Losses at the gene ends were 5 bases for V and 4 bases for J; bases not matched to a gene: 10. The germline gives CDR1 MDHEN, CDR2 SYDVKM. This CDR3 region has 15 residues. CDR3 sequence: CASSDPMTGPYGYTF. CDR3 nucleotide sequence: TGTGCCAGCAGTGACCCAATGACAGGGCCCTATGGCTACACCTTC.

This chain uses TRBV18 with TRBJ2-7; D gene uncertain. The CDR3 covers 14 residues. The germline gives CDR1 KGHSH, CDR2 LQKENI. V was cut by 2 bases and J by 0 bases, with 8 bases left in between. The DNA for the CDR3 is TGTGCCAGCTCACCAATGACGGACTCCTACGAGCAGTACTTC. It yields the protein CASSPMTDSYEQYF.

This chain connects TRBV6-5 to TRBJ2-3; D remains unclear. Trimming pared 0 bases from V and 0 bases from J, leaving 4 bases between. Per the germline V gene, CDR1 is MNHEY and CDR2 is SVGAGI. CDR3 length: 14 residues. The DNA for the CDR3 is TGTGCCAGCAGTTACTCGGACAGCACAGATACGCAGTATTTT. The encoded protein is CASSYSDSTDTQYF.

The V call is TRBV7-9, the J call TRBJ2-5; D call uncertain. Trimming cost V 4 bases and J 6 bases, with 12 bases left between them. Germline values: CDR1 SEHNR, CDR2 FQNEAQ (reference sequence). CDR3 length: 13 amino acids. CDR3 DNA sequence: TGTGCCAGCAGCTGGGTGGGCTCGCAGACCCAGTACTTC. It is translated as CASSWVGSQTQYF.

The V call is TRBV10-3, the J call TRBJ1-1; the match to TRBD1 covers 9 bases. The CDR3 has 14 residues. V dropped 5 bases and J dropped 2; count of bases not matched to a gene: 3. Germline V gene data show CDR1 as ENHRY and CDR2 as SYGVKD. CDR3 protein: CAISRDRDNTEAFF. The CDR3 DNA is TGTGCCATCAGTCGGGACAGGGACAACACTGAAGCTTTCTTT.

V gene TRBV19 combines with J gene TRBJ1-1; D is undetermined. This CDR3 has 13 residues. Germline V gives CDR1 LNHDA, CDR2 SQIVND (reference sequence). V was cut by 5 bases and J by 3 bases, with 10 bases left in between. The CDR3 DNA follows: TGTGCCAGTAGTCGGAGGCAGGACACTGAAGCTTTCTTT. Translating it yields CASSRRQDTEAFF. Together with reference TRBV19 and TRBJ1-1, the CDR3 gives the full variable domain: DGGITQSPKYLFRKEGQNVTLSCEQNLNHDAMYWYRQDPGQGLRLIYYSQIVNDFQKGDIAEGYSVSREKKESFPLTVTSAQKNPTAFYLCASSRRQDTEAFFGQGTRLTVV.